A single sample is the source of the 28 T cell receptor beta chains below, sequenced in a study of a mutant IDH1 vaccine in newly diagnosed glioma. Only in-frame clones appear in the TCRdb table, and some are missing; sequencing was by immunoSEQ multiplex PCR. The sample contains 30,000 to 40,000 clones, over 75% of which appear only once. These receptors have no known antigen. The time point here: week 47, end of study. One vaccine dose held 300 ug of mutant IDH1 20-mer peptide and came with topical imiquimod. Specimen: PBMCs, collected from a glioma patient whose treatment included an IDH1 peptide vaccine. These receptors came from a woman aged 40 to 50 with glioma.

The rearrangement joins TRBV7-2 to TRBJ2-2, with a weak D call TRBD2 (5 bases). Germline CDR1 and CDR2: SGHTA and FQGNSA. V was trimmed by 2 bases and J by 6 bases, leaving 10 bases between them. The CDR3 contains 14 residues. The CDR3 loop reads CASSLLRGPGELFF. CDR3 nucleotides: TGTGCCAGCAGCTTACTAAGAGGGCCCGGGGAGCTGTTTTTT. Combining the CDR3 with reference TRBV7-2 and TRBJ2-2 gives the whole variable domain GAGVSQSPSNKVTEKGKDVELRCDPISGHTALYWYRQSLGQGLEFLIYFQGNSAPDKSGLPSDRFSAERTGGSVSTLTIQRTQQEDSAVYLCASSLLRGPGELFFGEGSRLTVL.

The genes are TRBV6-6 and TRBJ2-1; possibly TRBD1 or TRBD2 for D (5 bases each). Germline CDR1 is MNHNY and CDR2 is SVGAGI (reference sequence). The CDR3 loop spans 15 amino acids. The V and J ends lost 7 bases and 4 bases respectively, with 17 bases between them. CDR3 sequence reads: CASIQQRGSYNEQFF. CDR3 nucleotides: TGTGCCAGCATCCAACAGAGGGGATCTTACAATGAGCAGTTCTTC.

In regard to this clone: The sample has other DNA sequences that encode this CDR3 too. The gene calls are TRBV10-3 and TRBJ1-6; 10 bases align to TRBD1. Looked up from germline, CDR1 is ENHRY and CDR2 is SYGVKD. This CDR3 is 14 amino acids long. Trimming removed 3 bases from V and 13 bases from J; junction bases left unmatched: 6. The CDR3: CAISDRQGAKPLHF. The CDR3, as DNA: TGTGCCATCAGTGACCGACAGGGGGCAAAGCCCCTCCACTTT.

J is TRBJ1-1 and V is TRBV6-6; TRBD1 matches at 7 bases. J gave up 4 bases and V 4 bases, and 6 bases lay outside the gene matches. The CDR3 runs 14 residues. From germline, CDR1 is MNHNY and CDR2 SVGAGI (reference sequence). The CDR3 protein is CASSSRQGGTEAFF. The DNA for the CDR3 is TGTGCCAGCAGTTCTCGACAGGGCGGCACTGAAGCTTTCTTT.

The genes are TRBV4-3 and TRBJ2-7, with D possibly TRBD1 on 6 matching bases. Germline CDR1 LGHNA, CDR2 YSLEER. Trimming cost V 0 bases and J 6 bases, with 9 bases left between them. This CDR3 is built from 13 residues. The CDR3 reads CASSQEAGVEQYF. In DNA, the CDR3 is TGCGCCAGCAGCCAAGAGGCAGGGGTCGAGCAGTACTTC.

The V and J genes are TRBV19 and TRBJ2-3; D tentatively reads TRBD1 or TRBD2 (5 bases each). CDR1 is LNHDA, CDR2 SQIVND, per germline (reference sequence). Trimming cost V 7 bases and J 1 base, with 12 bases left between them. The CDR3 runs 14 residues. The CDR3 DNA reads as TGTGCCAGTACAAGGGGAGCACGCACAGATACGCAGTATTTT. Its translation is CASTRGARTDTQYF.

This chain joins TRBV5-6 and TRBJ2-7; 7 nucleotides match TRBD2. Per germline, CDR1 SGHDT and CDR2 YYEEEE. After removal of 0 bases from V and 2 bases from J, the junction contained 8 bases not matched to a gene. The CDR3 has 16 residues. The CDR3 coding sequence is TGTGCCAGCAGCTTGGCCTGGGGAGGGAAGACCTACGAGCAGTACTTC. This encodes CASSLAWGGKTYEQYF.

CDR3 region: CASSLEGPMSSYEQYF. CDR3 nucleotide sequence: TGTGCCAGCAGCTTAGAGGGGCCCATGAGCTCCTACGAGCAGTACTTC. This chain joins TRBV11-2 and TRBJ2-7; D may be TRBD1 (5 bases). V shed 0 bases and J shed 0 bases, with 12 bases lying between them. The V gene's germline CDR1 is SGHAT and CDR2 FQNNGV. The CDR3 loop spans 16 amino acids. The whole variable domain, remainder taken from reference TRBV11-2 and TRBJ2-7, is EAGVAQSPRYKIIEKRQSVAFWCNPISGHATLYWYQQILGQGPKLLIQFQNNGVVDDSQLPKDRFSAERLKGVDSTLKIQPAKLEDSAVYLCASSLEGPMSSYEQYFGPGTRLTVT.

The chain recombines TRBV19 with TRBJ1-2; tentatively, D is TRBD1 (6 bases). In germline, CDR1 is LNHDA, CDR2 SQIVND (reference sequence). V was pared by 8 bases and J by 4 bases, with 23 bases between. The CDR3 covers 16 residues. The CDR3 DNA reads as TGTGCCAGTGGGGGGGCAGGAGCCCGATCTTCCTATGGCTACACCTTC. Translating it yields CASGGAGARSSYGYTF.

This clone has only a few counts. The CDR3 sequence is CASSSPSNYGYTF. In DNA form, the CDR3 reads TGTGCCAGCAGCTCCCCCTCTAACTATGGCTACACCTTC. The rearrangement links TRBV11-2 to TRBJ1-2; D call uncertain. V lost 4 bases to trimming and J lost 0 bases, with 6 bases between them. Per germline, CDR1 SGHAT and CDR2 FQNNGV. CDR3 length equals 13 residues.

A few counts support this clone. The V and J genes are TRBV15 and TRBJ1-5; D may be TRBD1 (5 bases). Germline V lookup: CDR1 LNHNV, CDR2 YYDKDF (reference sequence). This CDR3 is built from 14 residues. Trimming removed 2 bases from V and 4 bases from J, with 9 bases in between. The CDR3 coding sequence is TGTGCCACCAGCAGATCGGGGACGAATCAGCCCCAGCATTTT. This sequence encodes CATSRSGTNQPQHF. The variable domain in full, completed from reference TRBV15 and TRBJ1-5, reads DAMVIQNPRYQVTQFGKPVTLSCSQTLNHNVMYWYQQKSSQAPKLLFHYYDKDFNNEADTPDNFQSRRPNTSFCFLDIRSPGLGDTAMYLCATSRSGTNQPQHFGDGTRLSIL.

This chain links TRBV2 with TRBJ2-7, with D perhaps matching TRBD2 (6 bases). CDR3 size: 12 residues. The V end was cut by 3 bases, the J end by 5 bases, with 8 bases between. Germline CDR1 is SNHLY and CDR2 is FYNNEI. The CDR3 nucleotides are TGTGCCAGCAGTGAGCCGGGAGACGAGCAGTACTTC. It translates to CASSEPGDEQYF. The entire variable domain, with the rest obtained from reference TRBV2 and TRBJ2-7, is as follows: EPEVTQTPSHQVTQMGQEVILRCVPISNHLYFYWYRQILGQKVEFLVSFYNNEISEKSEIFDDQFSVERPDGSNFTLKIRSTKLEDSAMYFCASSEPGDEQYFGPGTRLTVT.

By share of the sample, this clone is medium-sized (0.01 to 0.1%). The chain carries TRBV2 and TRBJ2-7; TRBD1 agrees at 10 bases. Germline V CDR1 and CDR2: SNHLY, FYNNEI. The CDR3 consists of 15 residues. After removal of 7 bases from V and 4 bases from J, the junction contained 10 bases not matched to a gene. This CDR3 is CASKGQGRTWYEQYF. In DNA form, the CDR3 reads TGTGCCAGCAAGGGACAGGGGAGAACGTGGTACGAGCAGTACTTC.

The chain is built from TRBV7-9 and TRBJ2-3; D not resolved. The CDR3 covers 15 residues. Germline lookup yields CDR1 SEHNR and CDR2 FQNEAQ (reference sequence). V lost 1 base to trimming and J lost 0 bases, with 8 bases between them. Here the CDR3 reads CASSLGSTSTDTQYF. In DNA form, the CDR3 reads TGTGCCAGCAGCTTAGGATCGACGAGCACAGATACGCAGTATTTT.

The rearrangement uses TRBV29-1 and TRBJ2-1, with D perhaps given as TRBD1 or TRBD2 (5 bases each). This CDR3 has 12 residues. Germline assignment: CDR1 SQVTM and CDR2 ANQGSEA. V was shortened by 6 bases and J by 0 bases, with 6 bases between the two germline ends. The CDR3 DNA is TGCAGCGTGAGGGGCTCCTACAATGAGCAGTTCTTC. It translates to CSVRGSYNEQFF.

The V gene is TRBV29-1, the J gene TRBJ1-5; D is perhaps TRBD1 (5 bases). Germline-derived CDR1 and CDR2 are SQVTM and ANQGSEA. The ends were cut back, 5 bases at V and 15 bases at J, with 17 bases in the middle. The CDR3 length is 11 residues. The CDR3 bases are TGCAGCGTTCTAAGTGGGGGGGACTCGCATTTT. Protein sequence: CSVLSGGDSHF.

V gene TRBV20-1 combines with J gene TRBJ1-2; TRBD1 might be the D (5 bases). The CDR3 runs to 11 residues. The V gene's germline CDR1 is DFQATT and CDR2 SNEGSKA (reference sequence). Trimming removed 3 bases from V and 8 bases from J, with 10 bases in between. The CDR3 bases are TGCAGTGCTAGTAGGGGTGAGGGCTACACCTTC. Translation gives CSASRGEGYTF.

CDR3 in amino acids: CASSEPDRVALRLYNEQFF. DNA for the CDR3: TGTGCCAGCAGTGAACCGGACAGGGTTGCGCTACGACTCTACAATGAGCAGTTCTTC. J is TRBJ2-1 and V is TRBV6-1; 8 positions match TRBD1. The CDR3 is made up of 19 amino acids. Germline CDR1 reads MNHNS; CDR2 reads SASEGT. Losses at the gene ends were 2 bases for V and 3 bases for J; bases not matched to a gene: 15.

V gene TRBV6-1 combines with J gene TRBJ2-1; D perhaps matches TRBD1 (6 bases). CDR3 length: 13 amino acids. V lost 6 bases and J 5 bases, leaving 11 bases between the germline ends. Germline assignment: CDR1 MNHNS and CDR2 SASEGT. In DNA form, the CDR3 reads TGTGCCAGCAGGACCGGGACACACAATGAGCAGTTCTTC. Its translation: CASRTGTHNEQFF.

This chain links TRBV5-1 with TRBJ1-1, with a weak D call TRBD1 (5 bases). Germline CDR1 is SGHRS and CDR2 is YFSETQ. There are 14 residues in the CDR3. V lost 1 base to trimming and J lost 5 bases, with 12 bases between them. CDR3 residues: CASSLFREETEAFF. CDR3 in DNA: TGCGCCAGCAGCTTGTTCAGGGAGGAGACTGAAGCTTTCTTT.

The genes are TRBV11-2 and TRBJ1-2; TRBD1 matches 7 bases. Germline lookup yields CDR1 SGHAT and CDR2 FQNNGV. With 5 bases clipped from V and 8 bases from J, the junction kept 14 bases outside the gene matches. This CDR3 has 15 amino acids. The CDR3, as DNA: TGTGCCAGCAGCCCCTCCCAGGGGGTGGTGGAAGGCTACACCTTC. It specifies CASSPSQGVVEGYTF.

This clone is labeled medium-sized. This chain links TRBV7-8 with TRBJ2-2; no clear D. With 4 bases removed from V and 8 bases from J, the gap between germline ends came to 8 bases. There are 12 residues in the CDR3. Germline CDR1 reads SGHVS; CDR2 reads FQNEAQ. The CDR3 loop is CASSYQRGELFF. The CDR3 coding sequence is TGTGCCAGCAGCTACCAGAGGGGGGAGCTGTTTTTT.

The chain links TRBV7-8 to TRBJ2-2; no definite D call. Germline V gene lookup returns CDR1 SGHVS and CDR2 FQNEAQ. The CDR3 totals 12 residues. V was clipped by 1 base and J by 6 bases, with 3 bases between them. Here the CDR3 DNA reads TGTGCCAGCAGCTTAGTCCCCGGGGAGCTGTTTTTT. Translating gives CASSLVPGELFF.

In its sample, this clone was seen once. V usage is TRBV5-1 and J usage is TRBJ1-4; 7 nucleotides agree with TRBD1. Trimming at V came to 5 bases and at J to 3 bases, leaving 4 bases not matched to a gene. The germline gives CDR1 SGHRS, CDR2 YFSETQ. CDR3 length equals 14 residues. The DNA of the CDR3 is TGCGCCAGCAGTCTCAGGGGGGCTAATGAAAAACTGTTTTTT. Translation: CASSLRGANEKLFF.

This rearrangement joins TRBV6-6 to TRBJ1-5, with D unresolved. Trimming shortened V by 6 bases and J by 5 bases, and 14 bases separated the two germline ends. The CDR3 length is 14 residues. Germline CDR1 and CDR2: MNHNY and SVGAGI (reference sequence). The CDR3 sequence is CASRTTGRDQPQHF. CDR3 nucleotides: TGTGCCAGCAGGACAACGGGGAGGGATCAGCCCCAGCATTTT.

The chain recombines TRBV25-1 with TRBJ1-5; D possibly corresponds to TRBD1 (5 bases). CDR3 length: 14 residues. Germline lookup yields CDR1 MGHDK and CDR2 SYGVNS. Trimming pared 4 bases from V and 6 bases from J, leaving 13 bases between. For the CDR3, the DNA is TGTGCCAGCAGTGGAGCAGGGTCGGGTCAGCCCCAGCATTTT. Protein: CASSGAGSGQPQHF.

V gene TRBV6-1 combines with J gene TRBJ2-7, with D possibly matching TRBD2 (7 bases). Germline CDR1 reads MNHNS; CDR2 reads SASEGT. The CDR3 length is 15 residues. Trimming removed 2 bases at V and 3 bases at J, with 14 bases between. CDR3 nucleotides: TGTGCCAGCAGTGAATGGGCAGGGGAGGGCTACGAGCAGTACTTC. This encodes CASSEWAGEGYEQYF.

This chain uses TRBV14 with TRBJ2-7, with unresolved D. Germline V lookup: CDR1 SGHDN, CDR2 FVKESK. The CDR3 runs 12 residues. Trimming left V 5 bases short and J 5 bases short, with 10 bases between. The CDR3 DNA is TGTGCCAGCAGCTCACAAGGGCACGAGCAGTACTTC. It is translated as CASSSQGHEQYF.